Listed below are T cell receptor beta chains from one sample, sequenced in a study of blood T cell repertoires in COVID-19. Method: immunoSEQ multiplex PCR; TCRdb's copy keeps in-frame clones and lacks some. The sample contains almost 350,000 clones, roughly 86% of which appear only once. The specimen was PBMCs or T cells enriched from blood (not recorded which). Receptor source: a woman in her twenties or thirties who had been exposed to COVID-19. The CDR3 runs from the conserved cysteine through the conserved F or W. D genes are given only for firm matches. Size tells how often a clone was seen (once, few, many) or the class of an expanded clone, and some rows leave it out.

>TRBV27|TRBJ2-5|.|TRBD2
CASSFRGLAGAWETQYF
TGTGCCAGCAGTTTCCGGGGGCTAGCGGGAGCATGGGAGACCCAGTACTTC
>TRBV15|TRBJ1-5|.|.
CATSRARGLKPQHF
TGTGCCACCAGCAGAGCTAGAGGGTTGAAGCCCCAGCATTTT
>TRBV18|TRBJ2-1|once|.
CASSPAGNEQFF
TGTGCCAGCTCACCAGCCGGGAATGAGCAGTTCTTC
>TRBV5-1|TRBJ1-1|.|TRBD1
CASSLGGTVNTEAFF
TGCGCCAGCAGCTTGGGCGGGACAGTGAACACTGAAGCTTTCTTT
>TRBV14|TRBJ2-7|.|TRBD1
CASSPGTGVYEQYF
TGTGCCAGCAGCCCCGGGACAGGGGTTTACGAGCAGTACTTC
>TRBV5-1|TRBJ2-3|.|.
CASSFGEMADTQYF
TGCGCCAGCAGCTTCGGGGAAATGGCAGATACGCAGTATTTT
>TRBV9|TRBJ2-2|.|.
CASSPQSTHGELFF
TGTGCCAGCAGCCCCCAGTCGACTCACGGGGAGCTGTTTTTT
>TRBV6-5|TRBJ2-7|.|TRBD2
CASSPPGGHEQYF
TGTGCCAGCAGCCCCCCGGGGGGGCACGAGCAGTACTTC
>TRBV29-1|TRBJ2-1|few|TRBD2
CSVETSGYHNEQFF
TGCAGCGTCGAAACTAGCGGGTACCACAATGAGCAGTTCTTC
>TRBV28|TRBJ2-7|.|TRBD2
CASSSPLAGSSYEQYF
TGTGCCAGCAGTTCACCACTAGCGGGCAGCTCCTACGAGCAGTACTTC
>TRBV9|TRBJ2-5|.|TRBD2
CASSATTGLAIATQYF
TGTGCCAGCAGCGCGACCACGGGACTAGCGATCGCGACCCAGTACTTC
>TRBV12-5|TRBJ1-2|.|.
CASGLGYAEDGYTF
TGTGCTAGTGGTTTGGGATACGCAGAAGATGGCTACACCTTC
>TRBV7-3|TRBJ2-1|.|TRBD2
CASSLNGGSWYNEQFF
TGTGCCAGCAGCTTAAACGGCGGGAGTTGGTACAATGAGCAGTTCTTC